This T cell receptor (beta chain) came from a study of blood T cell repertoires in COVID-19. Background on the study: Samples taken during acute and convalescent COVID-19 were collected in the United States, Italy and Spain. PBMCs, B-cell-depleted T cells, or T cells were the source of the cDNA or gDNA that made up the material.

V dropped 6 bases and J dropped 7 bases, with 16 bases sitting between them. Germline CDR1 is MNHEY and CDR2 is SVGAGI. This CDR3 region has 14 residues. Methods used by the authors: Reference gene primer amplification gave nucleated cell count estimates. Assay: immunoSEQ multiplex PCR; the TCRdb copy retains only in-frame clones and omits some. That table gives V, J and clone size, and the DNA gave D and trimming. The sample records 300,000 or so clones, around four fifths being singletons. The chain couples TRBV6-5 to TRBJ1-5; tentative D call: TRBD1 (6 bases). The clonotype was recovered from a woman aged 45-59 years with active or convalescent COVID-19. Input material: peripheral blood. For the CDR3, the DNA is TGTGCCAGCAGCGCGAACAGGGTTTCGCAGCCCCAGCATTTT. It yields the protein CASSANRVSQPQHF.